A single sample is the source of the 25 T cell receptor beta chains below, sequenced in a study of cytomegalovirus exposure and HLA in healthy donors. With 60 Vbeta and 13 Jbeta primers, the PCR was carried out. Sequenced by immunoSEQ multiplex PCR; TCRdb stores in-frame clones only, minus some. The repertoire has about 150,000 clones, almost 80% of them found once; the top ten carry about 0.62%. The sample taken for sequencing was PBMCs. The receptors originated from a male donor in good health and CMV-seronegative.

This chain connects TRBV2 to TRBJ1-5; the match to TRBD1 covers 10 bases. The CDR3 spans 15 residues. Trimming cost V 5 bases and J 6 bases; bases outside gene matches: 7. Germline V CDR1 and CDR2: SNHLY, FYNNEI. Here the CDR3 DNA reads TGTGCCAGCAGTACACCGGGACAGGGGAGTCAGCCCCAGCATTTT. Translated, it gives CASSTPGQGSQPQHF.

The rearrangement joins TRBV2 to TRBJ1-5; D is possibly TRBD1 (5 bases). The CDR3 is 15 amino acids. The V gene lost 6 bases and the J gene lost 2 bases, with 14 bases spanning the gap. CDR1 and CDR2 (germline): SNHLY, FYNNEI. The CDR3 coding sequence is TGTGCCAGCAGCCTCGAGCGGGGCGGCAATCAGCCCCAGCATTTT. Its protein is CASSLERGGNQPQHF. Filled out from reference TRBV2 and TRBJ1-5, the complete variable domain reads EPEVTQTPSHQVTQMGQEVILRCVPISNHLYFYWYRQILGQKVEFLVSFYNNEISEKSEIFDDQFSVERPDGSNFTLKIRSTKLEDSAMYFCASSLERGGNQPQHFGDGTRLSIL.

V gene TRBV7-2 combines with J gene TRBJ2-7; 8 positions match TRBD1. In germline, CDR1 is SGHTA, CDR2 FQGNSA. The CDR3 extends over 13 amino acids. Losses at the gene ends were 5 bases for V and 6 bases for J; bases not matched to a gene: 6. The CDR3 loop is CASSADRAREQYF. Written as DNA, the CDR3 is TGTGCCAGCAGCGCGGACAGGGCTCGCGAGCAGTACTTC.

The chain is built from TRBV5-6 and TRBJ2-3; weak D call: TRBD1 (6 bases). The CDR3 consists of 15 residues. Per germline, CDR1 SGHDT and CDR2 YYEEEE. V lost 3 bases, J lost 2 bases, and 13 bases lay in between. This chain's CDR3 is CASSSDRRFTDTQYF. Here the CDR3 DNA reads TGTGCCAGCAGCTCCGACAGGCGATTCACAGATACGCAGTATTTT.

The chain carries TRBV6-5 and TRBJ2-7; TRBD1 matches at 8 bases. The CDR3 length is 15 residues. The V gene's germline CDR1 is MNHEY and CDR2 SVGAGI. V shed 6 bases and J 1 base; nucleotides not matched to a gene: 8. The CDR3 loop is CASRTVGTGSYEQYF. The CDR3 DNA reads TGTGCCAGCAGGACTGTGGGGACAGGTTCCTACGAGCAGTACTTC.

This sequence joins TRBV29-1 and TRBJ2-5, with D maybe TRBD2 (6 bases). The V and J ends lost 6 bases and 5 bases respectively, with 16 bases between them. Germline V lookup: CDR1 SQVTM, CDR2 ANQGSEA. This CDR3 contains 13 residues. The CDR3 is CSVAQEGRETQYF. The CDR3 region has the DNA TGCAGCGTGGCTCAGGAGGGGAGGGAGACCCAGTACTTC.

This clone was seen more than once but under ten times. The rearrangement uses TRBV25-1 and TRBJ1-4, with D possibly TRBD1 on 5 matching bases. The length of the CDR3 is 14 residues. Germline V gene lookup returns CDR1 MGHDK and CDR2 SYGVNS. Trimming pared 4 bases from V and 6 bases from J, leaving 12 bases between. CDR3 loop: CASSGAGWDEKLFF. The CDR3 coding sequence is TGTGCCAGCAGTGGGGCAGGGTGGGATGAAAAACTGTTTTTT.

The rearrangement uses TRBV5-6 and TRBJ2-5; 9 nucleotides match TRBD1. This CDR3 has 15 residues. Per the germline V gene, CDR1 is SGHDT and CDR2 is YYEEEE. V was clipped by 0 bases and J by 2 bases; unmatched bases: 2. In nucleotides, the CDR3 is TGTGCCAGCAGCTTGGACAGGGGGCTTCAAGAGACCCAGTACTTC. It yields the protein CASSLDRGLQETQYF.

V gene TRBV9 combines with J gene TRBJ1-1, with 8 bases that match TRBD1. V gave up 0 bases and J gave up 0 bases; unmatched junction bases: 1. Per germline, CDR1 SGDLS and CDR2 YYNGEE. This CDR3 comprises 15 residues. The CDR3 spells CASSVAQGVNTEAFF. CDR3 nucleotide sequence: TGTGCCAGCAGCGTAGCACAGGGGGTGAACACTGAAGCTTTCTTT. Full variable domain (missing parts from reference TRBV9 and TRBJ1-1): DSGVTQTPKHLITATGQRVTLRCSPRSGDLSVYWYQQSLDQGLQFLIQYYNGEERAKGNILERFSAQQFPDLHSELNLSSLELGDSALYFCASSVAQGVNTEAFFGQGTRLTVV.

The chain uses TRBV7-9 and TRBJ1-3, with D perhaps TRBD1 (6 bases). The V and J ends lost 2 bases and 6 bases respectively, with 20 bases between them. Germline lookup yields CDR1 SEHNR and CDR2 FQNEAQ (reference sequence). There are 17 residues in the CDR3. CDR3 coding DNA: TGTGCCAGCAGCTTACAGGCGCCGGGACAATTTGTAAACACCATATATTTT. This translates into CASSLQAPGQFVNTIYF. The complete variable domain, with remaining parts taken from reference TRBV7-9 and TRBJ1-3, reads DTGVSQNPRHKITKRGQNVTFRCDPISEHNRLYWYRQTLGQGPEFLTYFQNEAQLEKSRLLSDRFSAERPKGSFSTLEIQRTEQGDSAMYLCASSLQAPGQFVNTIYFGEGSWLTVV.

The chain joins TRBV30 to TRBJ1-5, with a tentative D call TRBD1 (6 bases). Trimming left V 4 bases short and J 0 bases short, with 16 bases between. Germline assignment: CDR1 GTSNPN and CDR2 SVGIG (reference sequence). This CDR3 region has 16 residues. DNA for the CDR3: TGTGCCTGGACACTAGGGGGAGGGAATAGCAATCAGCCCCAGCATTTT. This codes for CAWTLGGGNSNQPQHF.

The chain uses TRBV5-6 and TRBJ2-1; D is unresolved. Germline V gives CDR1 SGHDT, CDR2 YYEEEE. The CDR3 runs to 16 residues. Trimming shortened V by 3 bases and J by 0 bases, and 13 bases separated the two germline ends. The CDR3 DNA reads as TGTGCCAGCAGCTACCTGTATTCGAGCTCCTACAATGAGCAGTTCTTC. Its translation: CASSYLYSSSYNEQFF.

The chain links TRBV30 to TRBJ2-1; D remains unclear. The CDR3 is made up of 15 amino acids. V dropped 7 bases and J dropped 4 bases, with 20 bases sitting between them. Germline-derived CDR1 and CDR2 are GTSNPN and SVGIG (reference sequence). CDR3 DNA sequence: TGTGCCTCCAACGAAGAGACGGGTATATACAATGAGCAGTTCTTC. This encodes CASNEETGIYNEQFF.

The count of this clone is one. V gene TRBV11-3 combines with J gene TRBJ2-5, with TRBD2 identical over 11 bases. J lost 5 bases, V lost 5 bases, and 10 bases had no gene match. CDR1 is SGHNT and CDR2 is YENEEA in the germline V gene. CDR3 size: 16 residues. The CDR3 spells CASSGGLAGGGETQYF. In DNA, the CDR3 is TGTGCCAGCAGCGGGGGGTTAGCGGGAGGGGGGGAGACCCAGTACTTC.

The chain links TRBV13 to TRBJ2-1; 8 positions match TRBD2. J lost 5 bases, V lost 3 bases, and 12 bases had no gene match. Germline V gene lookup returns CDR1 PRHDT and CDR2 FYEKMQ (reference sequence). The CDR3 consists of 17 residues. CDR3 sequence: CASSFAFGRGADNEQFF. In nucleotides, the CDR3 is TGTGCCAGCAGCTTCGCCTTTGGGCGGGGGGCGGACAATGAGCAGTTCTTC.

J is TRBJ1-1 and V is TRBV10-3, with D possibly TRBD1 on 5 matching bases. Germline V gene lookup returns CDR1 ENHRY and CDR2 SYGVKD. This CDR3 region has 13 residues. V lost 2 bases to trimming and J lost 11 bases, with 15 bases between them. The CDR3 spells CAISETLQGRAFF. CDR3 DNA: TGTGCCATCAGTGAGACGCTCCAGGGCCGGGCTTTCTTT.

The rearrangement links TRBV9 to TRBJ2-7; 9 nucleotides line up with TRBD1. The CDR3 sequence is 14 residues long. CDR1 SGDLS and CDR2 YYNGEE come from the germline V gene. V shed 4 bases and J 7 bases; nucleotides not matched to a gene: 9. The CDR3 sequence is CASSPGQGAREQYF. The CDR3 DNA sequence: TGTGCCAGCAGCCCGGGACAGGGAGCTCGGGAGCAGTACTTC.

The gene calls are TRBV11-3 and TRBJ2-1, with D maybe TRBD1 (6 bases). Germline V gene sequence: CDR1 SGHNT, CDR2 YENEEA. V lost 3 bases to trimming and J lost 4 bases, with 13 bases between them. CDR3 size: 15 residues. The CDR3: CASSLAGTPYNEQFF. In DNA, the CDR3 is TGTGCCAGCAGCTTGGCCGGGACACCGTACAATGAGCAGTTCTTC.

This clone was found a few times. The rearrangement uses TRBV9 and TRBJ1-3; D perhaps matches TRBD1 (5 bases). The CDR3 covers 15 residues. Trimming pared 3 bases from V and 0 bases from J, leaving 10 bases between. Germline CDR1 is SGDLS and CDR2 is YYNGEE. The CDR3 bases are TGTGCCAGCAGCGGAAGGGGTCTCTCTGGAAACACCATATATTTT. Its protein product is CASSGRGLSGNTIYF.

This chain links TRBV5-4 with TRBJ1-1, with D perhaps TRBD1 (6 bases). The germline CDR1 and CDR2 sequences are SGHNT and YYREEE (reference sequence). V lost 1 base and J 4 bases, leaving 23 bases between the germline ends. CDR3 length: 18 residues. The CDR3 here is CASSLKAGVSSVGTEAFF. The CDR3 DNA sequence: TGTGCCAGCAGCTTGAAGGCAGGGGTTTCCTCTGTGGGCACTGAAGCTTTCTTT.

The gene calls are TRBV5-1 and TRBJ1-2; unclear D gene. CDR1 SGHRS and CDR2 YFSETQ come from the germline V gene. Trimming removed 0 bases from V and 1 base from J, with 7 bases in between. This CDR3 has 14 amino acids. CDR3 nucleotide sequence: TGCGCCAGCAGCTTGGACAGAATTAACTATGGCTACACCTTC. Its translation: CASSLDRINYGYTF.

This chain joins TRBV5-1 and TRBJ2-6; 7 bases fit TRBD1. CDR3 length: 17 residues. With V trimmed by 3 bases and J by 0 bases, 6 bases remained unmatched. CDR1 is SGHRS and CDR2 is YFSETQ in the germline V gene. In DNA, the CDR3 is TGCGCCAGCAGCTCTGGGACAGTAAGCTCTGGGGCCAACGTCCTGACTTTC. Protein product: CASSSGTVSSGANVLTF.

CDR3 coding DNA: TGTGCCAGCAGCGCCCGGGACAGGGGTAACTATGGCTACACCTTC. This gives the protein CASSARDRGNYGYTF. This chain connects TRBV7-2 to TRBJ1-2, with 10 positions matching TRBD1. Germline V CDR1 and CDR2: SGHTA, FQGNSA. The CDR3 runs to 15 residues. The trim removed 5 bases at V and 1 base at J, leaving 4 bases unmatched. The full variable domain, in which reference TRBV7-2 and TRBJ1-2 provide the parts outside the CDR3, is GAGVSQSPSNKVTEKGKDVELRCDPISGHTALYWYRQSLGQGLEFLIYFQGNSAPDKSGLPSDRFSAERTGGSVSTLTIQRTQQEDSAVYLCASSARDRGNYGYTFGSGTRLTVV.

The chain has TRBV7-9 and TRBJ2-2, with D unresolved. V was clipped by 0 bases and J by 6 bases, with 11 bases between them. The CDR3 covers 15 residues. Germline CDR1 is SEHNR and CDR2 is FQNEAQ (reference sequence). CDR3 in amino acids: CASSLAQATAGELFF. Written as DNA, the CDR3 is TGTGCCAGCAGCTTAGCGCAGGCCACCGCCGGGGAGCTGTTTTTT.

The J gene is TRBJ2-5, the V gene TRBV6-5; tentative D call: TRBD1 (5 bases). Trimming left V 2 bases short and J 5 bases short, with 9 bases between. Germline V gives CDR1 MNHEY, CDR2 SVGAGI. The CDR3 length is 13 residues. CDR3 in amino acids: CASSYGAMETQYF. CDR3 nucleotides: TGTGCCAGCAGTTACGGGGCGATGGAGACCCAGTACTTC.